This TCR beta chain appears in the sequencing data of a study of T cells in Graves' hyperthyroidism and ophthalmopathy. Study-wide points: In the analysis, a 13 V-J model separated ophthalmopathy from stable hyperthyroidism.

Amplified regions were TCR beta CDR3 sequences from RNA transcripts. HTBI primers were used for first-round RT-PCR of the TCR CDR3. TCRdb analysed the multiplex PCR reads with MiXCR anew, one entry per CDR3 protein. Among approximately 620,000 distinct CDR3 sequences listed, more than 11% were seen once. The V and J ends lost 5 bases and 7 bases, in that order; junction bases with no gene match: 12. CDR3 length equals 15 residues. Notes on this clonotype: Its target is unknown.

When hyperthyroidism was first diagnosed, the blood sample was taken, preceding any ophthalmopathy symptoms. The specimen was blood. This clonotype was sampled from a woman aged 30 to 39 with Graves' hyperthyroidism that later progressed to Graves' ophthalmopathy. This chain joins TRBV12-3 or TRBV12-4 and TRBJ2-3, with 7 nucleotides matching TRBD1. CDR3 sequence reads: CASSGRGWFKNTQYF. The CDR3 DNA is TGTGCCAGCAGTGGCAGGGGGTGGTTCAAAAATACGCAGTATTTT.